The rows below give T cell receptor beta chains drawn from one sample of a study of cytomegalovirus exposure and HLA in healthy donors. The assay was immunoSEQ multiplex PCR, and TCRdb's table has in-frame clones only and misses some. The sample carries about 130,000 clones, 80% recorded once. Sequencing was performed on PBMCs. Receptors originate from a female donor in good health and CMV-seronegative. Each CDR3 is given with its conserved first and last residue. The D gene is left open where the match is weak.

D | J | V | DNA | CDR3
. | TRBJ2-7 | TRBV28 | TGTGCCAGCAGTTCCCTCCGGGACACCGAGTACGAGCAGTACTTC | CASSSLRDTEYEQYF
. | TRBJ1-1 | TRBV14 | TGTGCCAGCAGCCAATACAGGAACACTGAAGCTTTCTTT | CASSQYRNTEAFF
TRBD1 | TRBJ1-2 | TRBV6-1 | TGTGCCAGCAGTAACATCGGGACAGGGAGCTATGGCTACACCTTC | CASSNIGTGSYGYTF
TRBD1 | TRBJ1-6 | TRBV30 | TGTGCCTGGCGACAGGGGGGAATCTATAATTCACCCCTCCACTTT | CAWRQGGIYNSPLHF
. | TRBJ2-5 | TRBV18 | TGTGCCAGCTCACCAAGGGCAGGGCCCCAAGAGACCCAGTACTTC | CASSPRAGPQETQYF
. | TRBJ2-7 | TRBV7-8 | TGTGCCAGCAGCTCCGGACAGCCCTACGAGCAGTACTTC | CASSSGQPYEQYF
. | TRBJ1-1 | TRBV6-5 | TGTGCCAGCAGTTACTCGAAGGCTCGGGGGTACACTGAAGCTTTCTTT | CASSYSKARGYTEAFF
TRBD2 | TRBJ2-1 | TRBV30 | TGTGCCTGGAGTATAAGCGGGATCAACAATGAGCAGTTCTTC | CAWSISGINNEQFF
TRBD2 | TRBJ2-1 | TRBV5-1 | TGCGCCAGCAGTTTTGCGGGGGGGTCGGGTGAGCAGTTCTTC | CASSFAGGSGEQFF
TRBD1 | TRBJ2-4 | TRBV4-1 | TGCGCCAGCAGCCAGGGACAGGGATACAGTCAGTACTTC | CASSQGQGYSQYF